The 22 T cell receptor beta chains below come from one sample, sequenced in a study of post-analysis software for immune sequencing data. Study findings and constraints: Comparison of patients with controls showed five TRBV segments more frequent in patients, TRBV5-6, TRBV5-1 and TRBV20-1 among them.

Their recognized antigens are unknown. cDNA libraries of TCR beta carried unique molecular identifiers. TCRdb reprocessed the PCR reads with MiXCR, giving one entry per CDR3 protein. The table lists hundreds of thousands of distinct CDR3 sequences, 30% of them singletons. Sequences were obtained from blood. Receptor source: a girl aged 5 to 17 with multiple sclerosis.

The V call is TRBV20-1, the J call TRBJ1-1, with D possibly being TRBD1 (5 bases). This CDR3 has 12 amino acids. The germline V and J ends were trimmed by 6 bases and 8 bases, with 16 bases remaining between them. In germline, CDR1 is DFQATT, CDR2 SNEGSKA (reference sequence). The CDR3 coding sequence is TGCAGTGCGAACCGCCAGGGACTGGAAGCTTTCTTT. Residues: CSANRQGLEAFF.

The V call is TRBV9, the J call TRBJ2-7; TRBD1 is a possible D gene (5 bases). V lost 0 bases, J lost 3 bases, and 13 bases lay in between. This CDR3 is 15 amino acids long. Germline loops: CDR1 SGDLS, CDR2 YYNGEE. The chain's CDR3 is CASSVGAGNLYEQYF. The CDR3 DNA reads TGTGCCAGCAGCGTAGGAGCAGGGAACCTCTACGAGCAGTACTTC.

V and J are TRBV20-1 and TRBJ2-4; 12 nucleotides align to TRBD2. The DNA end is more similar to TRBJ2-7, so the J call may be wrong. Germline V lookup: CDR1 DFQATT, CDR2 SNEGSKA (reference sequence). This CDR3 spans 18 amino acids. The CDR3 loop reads CSATTGGLAGGSRYEQYF. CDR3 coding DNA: TGCAGTGCTACCACAGGTGGCCTAGCGGGAGGGTCGCGCTACGAGCAGTACTTC.

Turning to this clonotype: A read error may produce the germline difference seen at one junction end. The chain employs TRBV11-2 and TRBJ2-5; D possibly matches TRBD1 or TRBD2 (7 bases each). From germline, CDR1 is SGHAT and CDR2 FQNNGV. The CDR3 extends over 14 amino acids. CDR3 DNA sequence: TGCGCCAGCGAATGGGGAGGGGGCCCTAAGACCCAGTACTTC. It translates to CASEWGGGPKTQYF.

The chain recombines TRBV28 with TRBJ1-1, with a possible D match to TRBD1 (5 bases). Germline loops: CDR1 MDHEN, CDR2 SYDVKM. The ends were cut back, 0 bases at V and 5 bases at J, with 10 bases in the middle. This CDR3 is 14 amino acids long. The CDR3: CASSLWGGATEAFF. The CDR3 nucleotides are TGTGCCAGCAGTTTATGGGGTGGGGCAACTGAAGCTTTCTTT.

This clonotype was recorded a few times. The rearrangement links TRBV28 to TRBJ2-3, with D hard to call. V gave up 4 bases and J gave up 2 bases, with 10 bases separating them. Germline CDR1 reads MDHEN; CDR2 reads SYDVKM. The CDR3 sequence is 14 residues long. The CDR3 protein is CASSSAPPTDTQYF. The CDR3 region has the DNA TGTGCCAGCAGTTCGGCACCGCCCACAGATACGCAGTATTTT.

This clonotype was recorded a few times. This CDR3 is CSATPTRGLETQYF. The DNA of the CDR3 is TGCAGTGCTACGCCCACCAGGGGTTTAGAGACCCAGTACTTC. The chain joins TRBV20-1 to TRBJ2-5; D possibly corresponds to TRBD1 (6 bases). The CDR3 spans 14 residues. Germline V lookup: CDR1 DFQATT, CDR2 SNEGSKA (reference sequence). Trimming removed 4 bases at V and 4 bases at J, with 16 bases between.

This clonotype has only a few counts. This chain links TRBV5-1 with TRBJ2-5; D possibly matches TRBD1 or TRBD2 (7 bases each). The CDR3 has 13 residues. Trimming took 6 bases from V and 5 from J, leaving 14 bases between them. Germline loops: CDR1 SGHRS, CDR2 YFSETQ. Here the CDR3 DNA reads TGCGCCAGCACAGGGGGAGGGTTGGAGACCCAGTACTTC. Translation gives CASTGGGLETQYF.

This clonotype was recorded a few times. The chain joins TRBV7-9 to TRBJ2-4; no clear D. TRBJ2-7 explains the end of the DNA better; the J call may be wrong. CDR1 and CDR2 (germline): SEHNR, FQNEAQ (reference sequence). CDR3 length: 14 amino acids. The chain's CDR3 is CASSLIGRDYEQYF. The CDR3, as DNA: TGTGCCAGCAGCTTAATCGGCAGAGACTACGAGCAGTACTTC.

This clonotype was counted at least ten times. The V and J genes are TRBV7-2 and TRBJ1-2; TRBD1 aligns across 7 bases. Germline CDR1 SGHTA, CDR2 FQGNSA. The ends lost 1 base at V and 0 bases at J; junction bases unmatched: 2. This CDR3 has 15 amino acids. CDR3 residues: CASSLGQGANYGYTF. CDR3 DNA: TGTGCCAGCAGCTTAGGGCAGGGGGCTAACTATGGCTACACCTTC.

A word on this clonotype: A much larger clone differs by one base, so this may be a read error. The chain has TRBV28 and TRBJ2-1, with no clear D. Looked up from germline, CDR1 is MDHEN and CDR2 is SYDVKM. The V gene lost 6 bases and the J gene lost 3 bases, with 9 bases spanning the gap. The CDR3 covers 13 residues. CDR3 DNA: TGTGCCAGCAGGGCTCCGGGCTACAATGAGCAGTTCTTC. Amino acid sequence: CASRAPGYNEQFF.

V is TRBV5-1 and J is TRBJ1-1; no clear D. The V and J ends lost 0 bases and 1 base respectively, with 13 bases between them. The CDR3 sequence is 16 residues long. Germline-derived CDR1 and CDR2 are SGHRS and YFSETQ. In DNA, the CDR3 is TGCGCCAGCAGCTTGGTGGGTGCGTGGGGGAACACTGAAGCTTTCTTT. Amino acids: CASSLVGAWGNTEAFF.

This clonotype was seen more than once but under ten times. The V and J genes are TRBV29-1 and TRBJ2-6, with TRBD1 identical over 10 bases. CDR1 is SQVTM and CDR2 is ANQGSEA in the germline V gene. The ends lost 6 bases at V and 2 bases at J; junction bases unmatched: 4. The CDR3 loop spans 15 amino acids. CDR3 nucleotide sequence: TGCAGCGTGAGACAGGGGGCCGCTGGGGCCAACGTCCTGACTTTC. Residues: CSVRQGAAGANVLTF.

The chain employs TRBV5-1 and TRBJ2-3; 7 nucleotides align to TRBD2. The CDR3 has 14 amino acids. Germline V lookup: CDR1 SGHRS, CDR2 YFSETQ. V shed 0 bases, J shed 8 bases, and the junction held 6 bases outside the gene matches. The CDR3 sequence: CASSLAWGGGTQYF. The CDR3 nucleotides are TGCGCCAGCAGCTTGGCCTGGGGGGGAGGTACGCAGTATTTT. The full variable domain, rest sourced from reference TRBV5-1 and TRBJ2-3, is KAGVTQTPRYLIKTRGQQVTLSCSPISGHRSVSWYQQTPGQGLQFLFEYFSETQRNKGNFPGRFSGRQFSNSRSEMNVSTLELGDSALYLCASSLAWGGGTQYFGPGTRLTVL.

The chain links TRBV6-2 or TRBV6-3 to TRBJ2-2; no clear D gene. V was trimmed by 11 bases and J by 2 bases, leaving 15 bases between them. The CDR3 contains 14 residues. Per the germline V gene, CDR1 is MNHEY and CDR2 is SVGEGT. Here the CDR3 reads CACRRNSNTGELFF. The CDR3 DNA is TGTGCCTGCCGACGGAACAGCAACACCGGGGAGCTGTTTTTT.

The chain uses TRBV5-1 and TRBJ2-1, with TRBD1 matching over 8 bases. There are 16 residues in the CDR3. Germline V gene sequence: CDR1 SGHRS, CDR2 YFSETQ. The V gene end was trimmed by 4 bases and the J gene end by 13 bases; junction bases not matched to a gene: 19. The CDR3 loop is CASSQVGQGRYQGQFF. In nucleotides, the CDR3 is TGCGCCAGCAGCCAAGTAGGACAGGGAAGGTATCAGGGTCAGTTCTTC.

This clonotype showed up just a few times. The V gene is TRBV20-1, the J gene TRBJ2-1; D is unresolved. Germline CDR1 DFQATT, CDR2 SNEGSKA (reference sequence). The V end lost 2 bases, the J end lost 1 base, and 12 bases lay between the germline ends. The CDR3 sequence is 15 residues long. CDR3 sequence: CSARFHLRSYNEQFF. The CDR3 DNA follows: TGCAGTGCTAGATTTCACCTAAGGTCCTACAATGAGCAGTTCTTC.

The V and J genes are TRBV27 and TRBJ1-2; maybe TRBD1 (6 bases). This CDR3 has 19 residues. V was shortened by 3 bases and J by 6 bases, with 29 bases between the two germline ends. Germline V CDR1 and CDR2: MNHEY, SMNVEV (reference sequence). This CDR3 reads CASSFYQPGQPAFVDGYTF. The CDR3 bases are TGTGCCAGCAGTTTTTACCAACCGGGACAACCAGCCTTTGTGGATGGCTACACCTTC.

CDR3 amino acids: CASSPSGLAGGRNEQFF. The CDR3 DNA reads TGCGCCAGCAGCCCATCGGGACTAGCGGGAGGGCGCAATGAGCAGTTCTTC. The chain links TRBV5-1 to TRBJ2-1, with 16 bases lining up with TRBD2. V gave up 4 bases and J gave up 6 bases; unmatched junction bases: 7. This CDR3 has 17 residues. Germline V gives CDR1 SGHRS, CDR2 YFSETQ.

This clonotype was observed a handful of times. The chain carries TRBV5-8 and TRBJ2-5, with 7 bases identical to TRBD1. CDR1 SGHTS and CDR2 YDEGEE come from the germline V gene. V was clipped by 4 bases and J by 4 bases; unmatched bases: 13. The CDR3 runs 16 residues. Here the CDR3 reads CASSQTTTGEGETQYF. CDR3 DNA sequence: TGTGCCAGCAGCCAAACGACAACAGGGGAAGGAGAGACCCAGTACTTC.

The CDR3: CASSQYTGASYEQYF. For the CDR3, the DNA is TGCGCCAGCAGCCAATATACAGGGGCCTCCTACGAGCAGTACTTC. The chain joins TRBV4-3 to TRBJ2-7, with TRBD1 identical over 7 bases. Trimming at V came to 2 bases and at J to 0 bases, leaving 4 bases not matched to a gene. Per the germline V gene, CDR1 is LGHNA and CDR2 is YSLEER. The CDR3 totals 15 residues.

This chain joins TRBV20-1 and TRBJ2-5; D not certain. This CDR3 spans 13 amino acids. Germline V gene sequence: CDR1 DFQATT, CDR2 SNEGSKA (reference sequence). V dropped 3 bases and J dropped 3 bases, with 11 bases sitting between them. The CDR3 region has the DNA TGCAGTGCTAGGACCGGAAGAAAAGAGACCCAGTACTTC. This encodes CSARTGRKETQYF.